Described below is a single T cell receptor beta chain sequence and its context. This sample was included in a study of blood T cell repertoires in COVID-19. From germline, CDR1 is SGHTA and CDR2 FQGNSA. The CDR3 is 12 residues long. V lost 6 bases and J lost 5, with 8 bases in between. Profiling relied on immunoSEQ multiplex PCR, and the TCRdb table lists in-frame clones only, not all of them. The sample holds 250,000 or so clones, 90% seen once. The TCR was taken from an older woman with COVID-19, enrolled during active disease. Sequenced material: peripheral blood. The rearrangement joins TRBV7-2 to TRBJ1-5, with a tentative D call TRBD1 (5 bases). In nucleotides, the CDR3 is TGTGCCAGCAGTCTACAGGATCAGCCCCAGCATTTT. Residues: CASSLQDQPQHF.